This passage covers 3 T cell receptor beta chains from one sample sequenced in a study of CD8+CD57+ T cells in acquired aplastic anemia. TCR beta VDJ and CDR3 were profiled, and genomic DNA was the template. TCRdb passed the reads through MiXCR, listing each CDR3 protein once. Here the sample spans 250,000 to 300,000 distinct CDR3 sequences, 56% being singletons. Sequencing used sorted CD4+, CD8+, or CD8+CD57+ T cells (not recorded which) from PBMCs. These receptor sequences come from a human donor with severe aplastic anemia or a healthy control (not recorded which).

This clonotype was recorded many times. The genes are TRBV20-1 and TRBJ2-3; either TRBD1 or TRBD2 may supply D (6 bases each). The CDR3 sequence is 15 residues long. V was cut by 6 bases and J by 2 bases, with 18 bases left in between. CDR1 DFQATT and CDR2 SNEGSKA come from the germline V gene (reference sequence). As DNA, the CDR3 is TGCAGTGCCACACGAGGGGGGACCGTCACAGATACGCAGTATTTT. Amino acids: CSATRGGTVTDTQYF.

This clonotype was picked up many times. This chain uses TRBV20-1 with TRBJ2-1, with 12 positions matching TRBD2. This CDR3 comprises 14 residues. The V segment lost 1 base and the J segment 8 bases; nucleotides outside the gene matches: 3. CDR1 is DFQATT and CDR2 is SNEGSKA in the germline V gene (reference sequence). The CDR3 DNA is TGCAGTGCTAGAGTACTAGCGGGGGGCGATGAGCAGTTCTTC. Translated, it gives CSARVLAGGDEQFF.

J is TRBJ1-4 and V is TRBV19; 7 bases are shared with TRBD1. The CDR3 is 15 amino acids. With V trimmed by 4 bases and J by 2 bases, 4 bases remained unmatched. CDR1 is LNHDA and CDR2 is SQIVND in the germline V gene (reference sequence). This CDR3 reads CASSTGTATNEKLFF. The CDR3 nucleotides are TGTGCCAGTAGTACGGGGACAGCTACTAATGAAAAACTGTTTTTT.